These T cell receptor beta chains were read from a single sample in a study of T cells in Graves' hyperthyroidism and ophthalmopathy. MiXCR, run by TCRdb on the multiplex PCR reads, gives a single entry per CDR3 protein. Of some 420,000 distinct CDR3 sequences in the sample, 12% to 15% are singletons; the top ten hold approximately 5.3%. Sequenced sample: blood. Receptors were obtained from a woman aged 18-29 years with Graves' hyperthyroidism. Both conserved end residues are part of each CDR3. The D gene is left open where the match is weak. For some rows the clone size is stated as once, few or many, or as a class when expanded; others skip it.

J gene: TRBJ2-7
D gene: .
V gene: TRBV5-5
clone size: few
CDR3 protein: CASSSITGSSYEQYF
CDR3 DNA: TGTGCCAGCAGCAGTATAACAGGGTCCTCCTACGAGCAGTACTTC

J gene: TRBJ2-3
D gene: TRBD2
V gene: TRBV9
clone size: many
CDR3 protein: CASSVGLAGAVDTQYF
CDR3 DNA: TGTGCCAGCAGCGTAGGCCTAGCGGGAGCCGTAGATACGCAGTATTTT

J gene: TRBJ2-2
D gene: .
V gene: TRBV6-4
clone size: .
CDR3 protein: CASSTSNTEELFF
CDR3 DNA: TGTGCCAGCAGTACATCGAACACCGAGGAGCTGTTTTTT

J gene: TRBJ1-2
D gene: .
V gene: TRBV20-1
clone size: .
CDR3 protein: CSARALRQAYGYTF
CDR3 DNA: TGCAGTGCTAGAGCTCTCCGACAGGCCTATGGCTACACCTTC

J gene: TRBJ1-1
D gene: .
V gene: TRBV28
clone size: medium-sized
CDR3 protein: CASTLGGNTEAFF
CDR3 DNA: TGTGCCAGCACCCTGGGGGGGAACACTGAAGCTTTCTTT

J gene: TRBJ2-5
D gene: .
V gene: TRBV14
clone size: once
CDR3 protein: CASSSGYVYQETQYF
CDR3 DNA: TGTGCCAGCAGCTCGGGCTATGTGTACCAAGAGACCCAGTACTTC

J gene: TRBJ1-1
D gene: .
V gene: TRBV7-2
clone size: many
CDR3 protein: CASSSGRVMNTEAFF
CDR3 DNA: TGTGCCAGCAGCTCGGGTCGGGTCATGAACACTGAAGCTTTCTTT

J gene: TRBJ2-7
D gene: .
V gene: TRBV2
clone size: many
CDR3 protein: CASTLRDEQYF
CDR3 DNA: TGTGCCAGCACCTTGCGGGACGAGCAGTACTTC

J gene: TRBJ2-1
D gene: .
V gene: TRBV19
clone size: many
CDR3 protein: CASSLTLTGSNEQFF
CDR3 DNA: TGTGCCAGTAGTTTAACCCTTACAGGAAGCAATGAGCAGTTCTTC

J gene: TRBJ1-1
D gene: .
V gene: TRBV6-1
clone size: many
CDR3 protein: CASLSGVEAFF
CDR3 DNA: TGTGCCAGCCTTTCTGGGGTTGAAGCTTTCTTT

J gene: TRBJ2-5
D gene: .
V gene: TRBV19
clone size: .
CDR3 protein: CASSPQGTEETQYF
CDR3 DNA: TGTGCCAGTAGTCCTCAGGGGACGGAAGAGACCCAGTACTTC

J gene: TRBJ2-1
D gene: .
V gene: TRBV12-3/TRBV12-4
clone size: many
CDR3 protein: CASSFDFIEQFF
CDR3 DNA: TGTGCCAGCAGTTTTGACTTCATTGAGCAGTTCTTC

J gene: TRBJ1-5
D gene: .
V gene: TRBV19
clone size: few
CDR3 protein: CASSPQRNQPQHF
CDR3 DNA: TGTGCCAGTAGTCCCCAGAGGAATCAGCCCCAGCATTTT

J gene: TRBJ1-6
D gene: TRBD1
V gene: TRBV2
clone size: few
CDR3 protein: CASNPGGNSPLHF
CDR3 DNA: TGTGCCAGCAATCCAGGGGGTAATTCACCCCTCCACTTT

J gene: TRBJ2-3
D gene: .
V gene: TRBV6-1
clone size: many
CDR3 protein: CASSELATDTQYF
CDR3 DNA: TGTGCCAGCAGTGAACTAGCTACAGATACGCAGTATTTT

J gene: TRBJ1-5
D gene: .
V gene: TRBV7-9
clone size: .
CDR3 protein: CASSFEISEPQHF
CDR3 DNA: TGTGCCAGCAGCTTCGAAATTTCGGAGCCCCAGCATTTT

J gene: TRBJ1-2
D gene: TRBD1
V gene: TRBV6-5
clone size: few
CDR3 protein: CASSSGTGGLNYGYTF
CDR3 DNA: TGTGCCAGCAGTTCCGGGACAGGGGGCTTAAACTATGGCTACACCTTC

J gene: TRBJ2-1
D gene: TRBD2
V gene: TRBV5-1
clone size: .
CDR3 protein: CASSLDPAGSYNEQFF
CDR3 DNA: TGCGCCAGCAGCTTGGATCCAGCGGGGAGTTACAATGAGCAGTTCTTC

J gene: TRBJ1-2
D gene: .
V gene: TRBV10-2
clone size: .
CDR3 protein: CASNPGHNYGYTF
CDR3 DNA: TGCGCCAGCAACCCGGGACATAACTATGGCTACACCTTC

J gene: TRBJ2-7
D gene: .
V gene: TRBV5-1
clone size: large
CDR3 protein: CASSLGDSNEQYF
CDR3 DNA: TGCGCCAGCAGCTTGGGGGACTCGAACGAGCAGTACTTC

J gene: TRBJ2-4
D gene: TRBD2
V gene: TRBV20-1
clone size: .
CDR3 protein: CSASSASGIGNIQYF
CDR3 DNA: TGCAGTGCTAGTAGCGCTAGCGGGATCGGAAACATTCAGTACTTC

J gene: TRBJ1-1
D gene: .
V gene: TRBV5-1
clone size: .
CDR3 protein: CASSLESGQAFF
CDR3 DNA: TGCGCCAGCAGCTTGGAGTCAGGGCAAGCTTTCTTT

J gene: TRBJ2-1
D gene: .
V gene: TRBV7-3
clone size: few
CDR3 protein: CASSLRVEGMSSYNEQFF
CDR3 DNA: TGTGCCAGCAGCTTAAGAGTTGAGGGGATGAGCTCCTACAATGAGCAGTTCTTC

J gene: TRBJ1-1
D gene: TRBD1
V gene: TRBV5-1
clone size: many
CDR3 protein: CASSKQGTVMNTEAFF
CDR3 DNA: TGCGCCAGCAGCAAACAAGGGACAGTCATGAACACTGAAGCTTTCTTT

J gene: TRBJ1-1
D gene: .
V gene: TRBV4-1
clone size: many
CDR3 protein: CASSHNEGGDTEAFF
CDR3 DNA: TGCGCCAGCAGCCACAATGAGGGGGGGGACACTGAAGCTTTCTTT

J gene: TRBJ1-2
D gene: .
V gene: TRBV20-1
clone size: many
CDR3 protein: CSAKDGGNYGYTF
CDR3 DNA: TGCAGTGCAAAGGACGGAGGGAACTATGGCTACACCTTC

J gene: TRBJ1-4
D gene: .
V gene: TRBV5-5
clone size: many
CDR3 protein: CASSPMGEKLFF
CDR3 DNA: TGTGCCAGCAGCCCGATGGGTGAAAAACTGTTTTTT

J gene: TRBJ2-2
D gene: .
V gene: TRBV19
clone size: .
CDR3 protein: CASSIARKTGELFF
CDR3 DNA: TGTGCCAGTAGTATAGCCAGGAAGACCGGGGAGCTGTTTTTT

J gene: TRBJ1-1
D gene: .
V gene: TRBV13
clone size: many
CDR3 protein: CASSFLTAEAFF
CDR3 DNA: TGTGCCAGCAGCTTCCTGACAGCCGAAGCTTTCTTT

J gene: TRBJ2-3
D gene: TRBD2
V gene: TRBV27
clone size: .
CDR3 protein: CASSRRLAGVTDTQYF
CDR3 DNA: TGTGCCAGCAGTCGAAGACTAGCGGGAGTCACAGATACGCAGTATTTT

J gene: TRBJ2-1
D gene: TRBD2
V gene: TRBV20-1
clone size: many
CDR3 protein: CSARDPGLEDVNEQFF
CDR3 DNA: TGCAGTGCTAGAGACCCGGGACTAGAGGACGTCAATGAGCAGTTCTTC

J gene: TRBJ2-7
D gene: .
V gene: TRBV12-3/TRBV12-4
clone size: many
CDR3 protein: CASSLAGGRGFPYEQYF
CDR3 DNA: TGTGCCAGCAGTTTAGCCGGGGGCAGGGGTTTCCCCTACGAGCAGTACTTC

J gene: TRBJ2-6
D gene: .
V gene: TRBV28
clone size: .
CDR3 protein: CATGRGISGANVLTF
CDR3 DNA: TGTGCCACCGGACGGGGAATCTCTGGGGCCAACGTCCTGACTTTC

J gene: TRBJ2-5
D gene: .
V gene: TRBV28
clone size: many
CDR3 protein: CASSLLGGLGQYF
CDR3 DNA: TGTGCCAGCAGTTTATTAGGGGGGCTGGGCCAGTACTTC

J gene: TRBJ1-2
D gene: .
V gene: TRBV4-1
clone size: .
CDR3 protein: CASSQDGRWTSGYTF
CDR3 DNA: TGCGCCAGCAGCCAAGATGGGAGGTGGACATCCGGCTACACCTTC

J gene: TRBJ2-7
D gene: .
V gene: TRBV27
clone size: few
CDR3 protein: CASSLAGMIYEQYF
CDR3 DNA: TGTGCCAGCAGTTTAGCCGGGATGATCTACGAGCAGTACTTC

J gene: TRBJ2-3
D gene: .
V gene: TRBV29-1
clone size: .
CDR3 protein: CSVVNAQGIDTQYF
CDR3 DNA: TGCAGCGTTGTCAACGCCCAGGGGATAGATACGCAGTATTTT

J gene: TRBJ2-5
D gene: TRBD2
V gene: TRBV20-1
clone size: many
CDR3 protein: CSARDAGVAGETQYF
CDR3 DNA: TGCAGTGCTAGAGACGCGGGAGTGGCGGGTGAGACCCAGTACTTC

J gene: TRBJ1-1
D gene: TRBD1
V gene: TRBV2
clone size: many
CDR3 protein: CASRLRQGGEAFF
CDR3 DNA: TGTGCCAGCAGGCTACGACAGGGCGGTGAAGCTTTCTTT

J gene: TRBJ2-2
D gene: TRBD2
V gene: TRBV20-1
clone size: many
CDR3 protein: CSATRLAGDDTGELFF
CDR3 DNA: TGCAGTGCTACTAGACTAGCGGGAGACGACACCGGGGAGCTGTTTTTT

J gene: TRBJ1-3
D gene: .
V gene: TRBV4-3
clone size: .
CDR3 protein: CASSQELGSRESGNTIYF
CDR3 DNA: TGCGCCAGCAGCCAAGAACTCGGGTCCAGGGAGTCAGGAAACACCATATATTTT

J gene: TRBJ2-1
D gene: TRBD2
V gene: TRBV28
clone size: many
CDR3 protein: CASSLGTSGQLAGNEQFF
CDR3 DNA: TGTGCCAGCAGTTTAGGGACTAGCGGCCAACTTGCGGGGAATGAGCAGTTCTTC